What follows is one TCR beta chain and its context. A single count supports this clone. Its antigen remains unidentified. Base quality data are lacking; no much larger clone is found one base away. The data are from a study of blood T cell repertoires in COVID-19 (TCRdb year 2020). General notes on the study: Collaborator samples came from the United States, Italy and Spain and covered acute and convalescent phases of COVID-19. The prospective study material was composed of cDNA or gDNA derived from T cells, B-cell-depleted T cells, or PBMCs. A de-identified subject ID, COVID-19 status, age in years and sex were almost always included in the sample metadata. Subjects who had been exposed to COVID-19, were actively infected with it, or had recovered from it provided the deeply sampled blood TCRbeta repertoires that made up the dataset. The repertoires were made available in a free public database intended to serve as a resource for research on the immune response to SARS-CoV-2. Samples came from the ongoing ImmuneRACE study (first 160 participants) plus 1,254 subjects from 6 global collaborators. HLA class I and class II types, where available, came from metadata supplied by the sample provider rather than from assay-based typing.

General study outcomes and caveats: The quantity of clinical and demographic metadata differed by source and by participant and was supplied without curation.

In Seattle, one collaborating source enrolled patients while the infection was active and tracked those patients longitudinally over the course of disease. Collaborating institutions collected whole blood in K2EDTA tubes following their own protocols. For TCRbeta analysis, collaborators shipped samples in one of three forms: frozen whole blood, isolated PBMCs, or DNA extracted from either of those sample types. TCRbeta CDR3 regions were amplified from genomic DNA by means of the immunoSEQ Assay, a bias-controlled multiplex PCR. Under the source paper's analysis protocol: Within the assay, amplification of reference gene primers was used to estimate how many nucleated cells each sample contained. To quantify the absolute abundance of each unique TCRbeta CDR3 rearrangement, sequence reads were collapsed and filtered. Productive Simpson clonality was computed per sample as the square root of Simpson's diversity index over productive rearrangements. Sourced from immuneACCESS, this table was stored by TCRdb with only in-frame sequences that have V and J called. A share of the clones is absent; for the studies checked, an unresolved V gene accounts for under half, and the remainder has no known explanation. V and J calls and clone size follow that table, whereas D and trimming were derived from the DNA. The sample table holds 440,000 or so clones, of which about 89% were seen once. About 1.6% of the sample goes to the ten largest clones.

V and J are truncated by 4 bases and 5 bases respectively, leaving an intervening sequence of 15 bases. Per the germline V gene (reference sequence), SGHNT is the CDR1 and YYREEE is the CDR2. Including the terminal cysteine and phenylalanine, the CDR3 comprises 14 residues. Of the read, only the CDR3 DNA is kept; its 42 bases are in frame from base 1. The sequence joins TRBV5-4 to TRBJ1-2, with TRBD1 as a weak D call on 5 bases. The sample taken for sequencing was peripheral blood. The receptor's source is a woman in her 40s with COVID-19, enrolled during active disease. The sequenced DNA is TGTGCCAGCAGCCGGGGAGGGGAGGAGTATGGCTACACCTTC. Its protein product is CASSRGGEEYGYTF.